One sample yielded the 8 T cell receptor beta chains listed below, sequenced in a study of blood T cell repertoires in COVID-19 (dated by TCRdb to the early 2020s). The library relied on the immunoSEQ multiplex PCR assay. This is the immuneACCESS table as TCRdb keeps it, with only in-frame sequences that have V and J called. A part of the clones is gone; compared with another copy, unresolved V genes explain less than half, and the rest is unexplained. Within this sample are about 57,000 clones, with less than 80% of them counted one time only. 32% of the sample goes to the ten largest clones. The sample comprised peripheral blood. The receptors come from a human donor in a cohort sampled during active COVID-19.

Only a few counts were recorded for this clone. This rearrangement joins TRBV5-1 to TRBJ2-7; 7 bases agree with TRBD2. V lost 4 bases to trimming and J lost 2 bases; unmatched junction nucleotides: 6. The CDR3 consists of 14 residues. Germline assignment: CDR1 SGHRS and CDR2 YFSETQ. CDR3 sequence: CASSPVAGAYEQYF. In nucleotides, the CDR3 is TGCGCCAGCAGCCCCGTTGCGGGAGCCTACGAGCAGTACTTC.

V and J are TRBV30 and TRBJ1-1; maybe TRBD1 (5 bases). This CDR3 spans 14 amino acids. Germline CDR1 GTSNPN, CDR2 SVGIG (reference sequence). Trimming pared 1 base from V and 1 base from J, leaving 10 bases between. CDR3 in DNA: TGTGCCTGGAGTGGGGGACTGTCGAACACTGAAGCTTTCTTT. Translation: CAWSGGLSNTEAFF.

The rearrangement links TRBV28 to TRBJ2-3; 9 bases map to TRBD1. There are 14 residues in the CDR3. Germline V lookup: CDR1 MDHEN, CDR2 SYDVKM. Unmatched junction bases numbered 6, after V lost 5 bases and J lost 6 bases. In DNA form, the CDR3 reads TGTGCCAGCAGTCCTGACAGGGGGTGGGATACGCAGTATTTT. It is translated as CASSPDRGWDTQYF.

V gene TRBV7-9 combines with J gene TRBJ2-1; 8 nucleotides agree with TRBD2. The CDR3 contains 14 residues. From germline, CDR1 is SEHNR and CDR2 FQNEAQ (reference sequence). V lost 2 bases and J lost 8; bases outside the gene matches: 5. In nucleotides, the CDR3 is TGTGCCAGCAGCTTAAGCGGGAGTCATGATGAGCAGTTCTTC. Encoded protein: CASSLSGSHDEQFF.

The V call is TRBV14, the J call TRBJ2-7; TRBD1 aligns across 7 bases. Germline V CDR1 and CDR2: SGHDN, FVKESK. With V trimmed by 4 bases and J by 6 bases, 6 bases remained unmatched. This CDR3 is built from 13 residues. CDR3 coding DNA: TGTGCCAGCAGCCCACAGGGGCTCGGCGAGCAGTACTTC. Its protein product is CASSPQGLGEQYF.

The gene calls are TRBV13 and TRBJ2-7; 7 positions agree with TRBD1. CDR1 is PRHDT, CDR2 FYEKMQ, per germline (reference sequence). V dropped 5 bases and J dropped 3; count of bases not matched to a gene: 4. The CDR3 sequence is 13 residues long. Here the CDR3 reads CASSPRTGYEQYF. As DNA, the CDR3 is TGTGCCAGCAGCCCCCGGACAGGCTACGAGCAGTACTTC. The full variable domain, its missing parts supplied by reference TRBV13 and TRBJ2-7, is AAGVIQSPRHLIKEKRETATLKCYPIPRHDTVYWYQQGPGQDPQFLISFYEKMQSDKGSIPDRFSAQQFSDYHSELNMSSLELGDSALYFCASSPRTGYEQYFGPGTRLTVT.

The rearrangement uses TRBV28 and TRBJ2-5; no firm D call. The germline V gene has CDR1 MDHEN and CDR2 SYDVKM. Trimming cost V 8 bases and J 2 bases, with 18 bases left between them. This CDR3 region has 15 residues. The CDR3 sequence is CASVGSRPKQETQYF. DNA for the CDR3: TGTGCCAGCGTGGGCTCTCGGCCCAAGCAAGAGACCCAGTACTTC.

In DNA, the CDR3 is TGTGCCAGCGGGGGACAGGGCAGCAATCAGCCCCAGCATTTT. Its translation: CASGGQGSNQPQHF. This chain uses TRBV6-5 with TRBJ1-5, with 9 bases matching TRBD1. Germline CDR1 and CDR2: MNHEY and SVGAGI. V trimming: 8 bases; J trimming: 1 base; junction bases outside the gene matches: 3. CDR3 length equals 14 residues.